One and the same sample provided the 27 T cell receptor beta chains below, sequenced in a study of shared T cell receptors in the human thymus. Sequencing used immunoSEQ multiplex PCR; TCRdb keeps in-frame clones, though not all of them. The table records approximately 580,000 clones, 75% to 80% of them present only once. The same sample was also studied in work on human thymus T cells.

Source material: thymocytes. The receptors were sampled from a boy under two years old with a congenital heart defect.

In its sample, this clone was seen a few times. The V and J genes are TRBV25-1 and TRBJ2-1; 11 bases match TRBD2. CDR1 is MGHDK, CDR2 SYGVNS, per germline. The J segment lost 12 bases and the V segment lost 2 bases, leaving 9 bases of the junction unmatched. CDR3 length: 15 amino acids. DNA for the CDR3: TGTGCCAGCAGTGAAACGCTAGCGGGAGGACTTGTGCAGTTCTTC. Amino acids: CASSETLAGGLVQFF.

This chain links TRBV2 with TRBJ2-7; D perhaps matches TRBD2 (6 bases). V lost 4 bases, J lost 3 bases, and 16 bases lay in between. Germline assignment: CDR1 SNHLY and CDR2 FYNNEI. This CDR3 spans 15 amino acids. The CDR3 coding sequence is TGTGCCAGCAGTGCCGAGGAGGGGTTGATCTACGAGCAGTACTTC. It encodes CASSAEEGLIYEQYF.

This clone was picked up a small number of times. The rearrangement links TRBV30 to TRBJ2-1; the match to TRBD2 covers 11 bases. The CDR3 contains 13 residues. J gave up 8 bases and V 2 bases, and 2 bases lay outside the gene matches. Germline CDR1 is GTSNPN and CDR2 is SVGIG (reference sequence). Here the CDR3 reads CAWSRLAGHEQFF. In nucleotides, the CDR3 is TGTGCCTGGAGTCGACTAGCGGGACATGAGCAGTTCTTC.

The rearrangement uses TRBV5-6 and TRBJ2-3, with TRBD2 matching over 14 bases. Germline CDR1 SGHDT, CDR2 YYEEEE. The V gene end was trimmed by 2 bases and the J gene end by 5 bases; junction bases not matched to a gene: 4. The CDR3 totals 16 residues. CDR3 DNA: TGTGCCAGCAGCTTTGAGGGACTAGCGGGAGAAGATACGCAGTATTTT. Translated: CASSFEGLAGEDTQYF. Drawing the rest from reference TRBV5-6 and TRBJ2-3, the complete variable domain is DAGVTQSPTHLIKTRGQQVTLRCSPKSGHDTVSWYQQALGQGPQFIFQYYEEEERQRGNFPDRFSGHQFPNYSSELNVNALLLGDSALYLCASSFEGLAGEDTQYFGPGTRLTVL.

The genes are TRBV2 and TRBJ1-1; no clear D. Germline V gene data show CDR1 as SNHLY and CDR2 as FYNNEI. V was shortened by 8 bases and J by 1 base, with 23 bases between the two germline ends. The CDR3 sequence is 17 residues long. DNA of the CDR3: TGTGCCAGCTCAGTGGTGGGCACGCAGCCGAGGAACACTGAAGCTTTCTTT. Its translation: CASSVVGTQPRNTEAFF.

The chain couples TRBV5-1 to TRBJ2-1; 13 positions agree with TRBD2. The CDR3 consists of 19 residues. Looked up from germline, CDR1 is SGHRS and CDR2 is YFSETQ. V lost 4 bases and J lost 4; bases outside the gene matches: 14. CDR3 nucleotide sequence: TGCGCCAGCAGCATCCGGGACAGCCCGACTAGCGGGAGGTACAATGAGCAGTTCTTC. This gives the protein CASSIRDSPTSGRYNEQFF.

This clone was picked up a small number of times. The rearrangement links TRBV5-1 to TRBJ2-7, with 11 nucleotides matching TRBD2. CDR3 length: 13 residues. Germline CDR1 is SGHRS and CDR2 is YFSETQ. V shed 5 bases, J shed 6 bases, and the junction held 4 bases outside the gene matches. The chain's CDR3 is CASSKTSGTEQYF. The DNA of the CDR3 is TGCGCCAGCAGTAAGACTAGCGGGACCGAGCAGTACTTC.

The chain links TRBV5-1 to TRBJ2-5; D is perhaps TRBD2 (6 bases). With 0 bases removed from V and 1 base from J, the gap between germline ends came to 7 bases. Germline assignment: CDR1 SGHRS and CDR2 YFSETQ. This CDR3 has 14 residues. In nucleotides, the CDR3 is TGCGCCAGCAGCTTGGGCGGGGTCCAAGAGACCCAGTACTTC. It codes for CASSLGGVQETQYF.

The chain uses TRBV28 and TRBJ2-7; 8 bases are shared with TRBD1. CDR3 length: 14 residues. Germline assignment: CDR1 MDHEN and CDR2 SYDVKM. V lost 7 bases and J lost 1; bases outside the gene matches: 6. Written as DNA, the CDR3 is TGTGCCAGCATGGACAGGGCTTTGTCCTACGAGCAGTACTTC. Translation: CASMDRALSYEQYF. Complete variable domain (other parts from reference TRBV28 and TRBJ2-7): DVKVTQSSRYLVKRTGEKVFLECVQDMDHENMFWYRQDPGLGLRLIYFSYDVKMKEKGDIPEGYSVSREKKERFSLILESASTNQTSMYLCASMDRALSYEQYFGPGTRLTVT.

In nucleotides, the CDR3 is TGTGCCAGTAGTATGGGCCGAGCCAACGAGCAGTACTTC. It is translated as CASSMGRANEQYF. The chain uses TRBV19 and TRBJ2-7; D is uncertain. The length of the CDR3 is 13 residues. V gave up 3 bases and J gave up 5 bases, with 11 bases separating them. Germline CDR1 reads LNHDA; CDR2 reads SQIVND (reference sequence). Full variable domain (remainder filled in from reference TRBV19 and TRBJ2-7): DGGITQSPKYLFRKEGQNVTLSCEQNLNHDAMYWYRQDPGQGLRLIYYSQIVNDFQKGDIAEGYSVSREKKESFPLTVTSAQKNPTAFYLCASSMGRANEQYFGPGTRLTVT.

V usage is TRBV11-2 and J usage is TRBJ2-3, with 9 positions matching TRBD2. The CDR3 is made up of 19 amino acids. V lost 5 bases and J lost 0; bases outside the gene matches: 15. Per germline, CDR1 SGHAT and CDR2 FQNNGV. CDR3: CASSLRLAVPEQSTDTQYF. The CDR3 DNA reads TGTGCCAGCAGCCTCCGACTAGCGGTTCCCGAACAAAGCACAGATACGCAGTATTTT. The full variable domain, in which reference TRBV11-2 and TRBJ2-3 provide the parts outside the CDR3, is EAGVAQSPRYKIIEKRQSVAFWCNPISGHATLYWYQQILGQGPKLLIQFQNNGVVDDSQLPKDRFSAERLKGVDSTLKIQPAKLEDSAVYLCASSLRLAVPEQSTDTQYFGPGTRLTVL.

This sequence joins TRBV25-1 and TRBJ1-2; perhaps TRBD1 as D (5 bases). Between the trimmed V and J ends, which lost 2 bases and 7 bases, there was a span of 14 bases. There are 14 residues in the CDR3. Per germline, CDR1 MGHDK and CDR2 SYGVNS. CDR3 sequence: CASSEAGRASGYTF. CDR3 DNA: TGTGCCAGCAGTGAAGCAGGCAGGGCCAGTGGCTACACCTTC.

This clone was counted a single time. This rearrangement joins TRBV5-6 to TRBJ1-3; a weak D match, TRBD1 (5 bases). With 2 bases removed from V and 0 bases from J, the gap between germline ends came to 18 bases. The CDR3 totals 18 residues. CDR1 and CDR2 (germline): SGHDT, YYEEEE. The CDR3 nucleotides read TGTGCCAGCAGCTTAGTTAGGAGCACAGGCTCCTCTGGAAACACCATATATTTT. It translates to CASSLVRSTGSSGNTIYF.

The rearrangement uses TRBV6-5 and TRBJ2-1, with 7 bases that match TRBD1. J was trimmed by 2 bases and V by 6 bases; bases with no gene match: 7. Germline V gives CDR1 MNHEY, CDR2 SVGAGI. The CDR3 contains 15 residues. CDR3 residues: CASRAGQATYNEQFF. The CDR3 bases are TGTGCCAGCAGAGCCGGACAGGCCACCTACAATGAGCAGTTCTTC.

The genes are TRBV7-9 and TRBJ2-2; D not certain. Per the germline V gene, CDR1 is SEHNR and CDR2 is FQNEAQ (reference sequence). V was cut by 1 base and J by 2 bases, with 17 bases left in between. There are 18 residues in the CDR3. For the CDR3, the DNA is TGTGCCAGCAGCTTAGGTCTCTCGCAGGTGCTTAACACCGGGGAGCTGTTTTTT. Translating it yields CASSLGLSQVLNTGELFF.

The chain links TRBV6-1 to TRBJ2-3, with D possibly matching TRBD2 (6 bases). Looked up from germline, CDR1 is MNHNS and CDR2 is SASEGT. Between the trimmed V and J ends, which lost 10 bases and 2 bases, there was a span of 19 bases. The CDR3 totals 15 residues. CDR3 loop: CATKKQAGNTDTQYF. The CDR3 DNA reads as TGTGCCACTAAAAAGCAGGCGGGGAACACAGATACGCAGTATTTT.

The rearrangement uses TRBV18 and TRBJ2-1; perhaps TRBD1 as D (7 bases). The CDR3 is 16 amino acids. Trimming took 3 bases from V and 6 from J, leaving 18 bases between them. CDR1 is KGHSH and CDR2 is LQKENI in the germline V gene. CDR3 residues: CASSPPGLQGGNEQFF. The CDR3 DNA reads TGTGCCAGCTCACCCCCGGGGCTTCAGGGGGGCAATGAGCAGTTCTTC.

V and J are TRBV7-9 and TRBJ2-1, with 7 bases that match TRBD1. The CDR3 runs 19 residues. Germline values: CDR1 SEHNR, CDR2 FQNEAQ (reference sequence). The V segment lost 5 bases and the J segment 3 bases; nucleotides outside the gene matches: 19. The CDR3 region has the DNA TGTGCCAGCAGCCCCACAGGGGTTACCCAGTCAGTTTACTACAATGAGCAGTTCTTC. Translated, it gives CASSPTGVTQSVYYNEQFF.

The J gene is TRBJ2-4, the V gene TRBV19; D is unclear. V dropped 4 bases and J dropped 0 bases, with 10 bases sitting between them. The CDR3 extends over 15 amino acids. The germline CDR1 and CDR2 sequences are LNHDA and SQIVND (reference sequence). This CDR3 is CASSNEVLAKNIQYF. The CDR3 nucleotides are TGTGCCAGTAGTAATGAGGTTCTAGCCAAAAACATTCAGTACTTC.

The chain combines TRBV18 with TRBJ2-5, with D hard to call. Trimming cost V 2 bases and J 5 bases, with 6 bases left between them. The germline V gene has CDR1 KGHSH and CDR2 LQKENI. The CDR3 is made up of 12 amino acids. The DNA for the CDR3 is TGTGCCAGCTCACCAGGTCGGGAGACCCAGTACTTC. Translation: CASSPGRETQYF.

The chain's CDR3 is CSVVHRDGYGYTF. The CDR3 nucleotides read TGCAGCGTTGTTCACAGGGATGGCTATGGCTACACCTTC. This rearrangement joins TRBV29-1 to TRBJ1-2, with a tentative D call TRBD1 (6 bases). Trimming took 4 bases from V and 4 from J, leaving 13 bases between them. The CDR3 covers 13 residues. The germline CDR1 and CDR2 sequences are SQVTM and ANQGSEA.

The V and J genes are TRBV11-2 and TRBJ2-7, with D tentatively TRBD1 (5 bases). V was clipped by 4 bases and J by 0 bases, with 7 bases between them. The CDR3 has 13 residues. CDR1 is SGHAT, CDR2 FQNNGV, per germline. The CDR3 DNA is TGTGCCAGCAGCTGGACAAGCTCCTACGAGCAGTACTTC. It yields the protein CASSWTSSYEQYF. The full variable domain, its missing parts supplied by reference TRBV11-2 and TRBJ2-7, is EAGVAQSPRYKIIEKRQSVAFWCNPISGHATLYWYQQILGQGPKLLIQFQNNGVVDDSQLPKDRFSAERLKGVDSTLKIQPAKLEDSAVYLCASSWTSSYEQYFGPGTRLTVT.

This clone showed up just a few times. The gene calls are TRBV18 and TRBJ2-1; 7 bases are a match to TRBD1. From germline, CDR1 is KGHSH and CDR2 LQKENI. The trim removed 0 bases at V and 4 bases at J, leaving 6 bases unmatched. This CDR3 has 16 residues. The CDR3 protein is CASSPPWDSPYNEQFF. The CDR3 nucleotides read TGTGCCAGCTCACCACCCTGGGACAGCCCATACAATGAGCAGTTCTTC.

This clone appeared a few times. The chain combines TRBV10-3 with TRBJ2-5, with 9 positions matching TRBD2. The CDR3 totals 13 residues. J lost 5 bases, V lost 6 bases, and 4 bases had no gene match. Germline-derived CDR1 and CDR2 are ENHRY and SYGVKD. Written as DNA, the CDR3 is TGTGCCATCAGCGGGACTAGCTGGGAGACCCAGTACTTC. Translating it yields CAISGTSWETQYF.

This clone was found a few times. The genes are TRBV4-2 and TRBJ2-1; 9 positions agree with TRBD2. V gave up 6 bases and J gave up 10 bases; unmatched junction bases: 25. Per germline, CDR1 LGHNA and CDR2 YNFKEQ. The CDR3 is made up of 19 amino acids. Written as DNA, the CDR3 is TGTGCCAGCAGTCACGGAGCGCAGGACAGGCGGGAGGGCCTAGGGGAGCAGTTCTTC. Encoded protein: CASSHGAQDRREGLGEQFF.

This clone was detected a few times. The chain joins TRBV13 to TRBJ2-3; D gene unclear. From germline, CDR1 is PRHDT and CDR2 FYEKMQ (reference sequence). The CDR3 spans 15 residues. V lost 3 bases and J 2 bases, leaving 12 bases between the germline ends. Written as DNA, the CDR3 is TGTGCCAGCAGCTTCCTAATACAGCTCACAGATACGCAGTATTTT. Its protein is CASSFLIQLTDTQYF. Combining the CDR3 with reference TRBV13 and TRBJ2-3 gives the whole variable domain AAGVIQSPRHLIKEKRETATLKCYPIPRHDTVYWYQQGPGQDPQFLISFYEKMQSDKGSIPDRFSAQQFSDYHSELNMSSLELGDSALYFCASSFLIQLTDTQYFGPGTRLTVL.

J is TRBJ2-3 and V is TRBV13, with 7 bases that match TRBD2. The CDR3 contains 14 residues. The germline CDR1 and CDR2 sequences are PRHDT and FYEKMQ (reference sequence). The V gene end was trimmed by 5 bases and the J gene end by 5 bases; junction bases not matched to a gene: 7. The CDR3 sequence is CASSERDYRDTQYF. The CDR3, as DNA: TGTGCCAGCAGCGAGCGGGACTATAGAGATACGCAGTATTTT.